Presented here are 22 T cell receptor beta chains from one specimen sequenced in a study of low-dose radiotherapy and immunotherapy resistance in tumors. Documented time point: before trial treatment. TRAV- and TRBV-specific primers were used for first-strand cDNA, which covered alpha and beta chains. PCR amplification of the TCRs was performed with Phusion for 20 to 25 PCR cycles, and it relied on a constant-region primer together with a V-primer adapter. One entry per CDR3 protein results from TCRdb running MiXCR on the reads. The sample comprises tens of thousands of distinct CDR3 sequences, 31% of which are singletons, and around 10% rests with the top ten. Sequencing used PBMCs, obtained before treatment. These receptors all stem from a female donor with ovarian cancer.

This clonotype was recorded at least ten times. The chain combines TRBV6-2 or TRBV6-3 with TRBJ1-1; D perhaps matches TRBD1 (6 bases). The CDR3 contains 13 residues. Germline loops: CDR1 MNHEY, CDR2 SVGEGT. With 5 bases removed from V and 5 bases from J, the gap between germline ends came to 12 bases. Written as DNA, the CDR3 is TGTGCCAGCAGTCCCGGACAGATGACTGAAGCTTTCTTT. It translates to CASSPGQMTEAFF.

There are many counts of this clonotype. This chain joins TRBV4-1 and TRBJ2-7, with D perhaps matching TRBD2 (6 bases). Germline CDR1 reads MGHRA; CDR2 reads YSYEKL. V lost 0 bases, J lost 9 bases, and 18 bases lay in between. CDR3 length: 15 amino acids. The CDR3 sequence is CASSQEGGLGTVQYF. CDR3 nucleotides: TGCGCCAGCAGCCAAGAGGGAGGCCTCGGGACGGTGCAGTACTTC.

In regard to this clonotype: Since a far larger clone is one base different, this is likely a read error. The chain has TRBV5-6 and TRBJ2-7, with D hard to call. Trimming pared 1 base from V and 7 bases from J, leaving 9 bases between. The germline gives CDR1 SGHDT, CDR2 YYEEEE. The CDR3 contains 12 residues. CDR3 nucleotides: TGTGCCAGCAGCTTGTTTTCTTATGAGCAGTACTTC. Residues: CASSLFSYEQYF.

This chain uses TRBV3-1 with TRBJ2-6; no reliable D call. The germline V gene has CDR1 LGHDT and CDR2 YNNKEL (reference sequence). V dropped 1 base and J dropped 2 bases, with 9 bases sitting between them. The CDR3 is 16 amino acids. The CDR3 DNA reads as TGTGCCAGCAGCCAAGTCGCCGGCACTGGGGCCAACGTCCTGACTTTC. Residues: CASSQVAGTGANVLTF.

The chain is built from TRBV7-2 and TRBJ2-3, with 10 bases that match TRBD2. The germline V gene encodes CDR1 SGHTA and CDR2 FQGNSA. The CDR3 runs to 17 residues. V shed 3 bases, J shed 4 bases, and the junction held 10 bases outside the gene matches. The CDR3 region is CASSFSSGRYLPDTQYF. The CDR3 bases are TGTGCCAGCAGCTTTTCTAGCGGGAGATACCTGCCAGATACGCAGTATTTT.

This clonotype was found many times. This rearrangement joins TRBV19 to TRBJ2-1, with D possibly being TRBD1 or TRBD2 (5 bases each). The germline V and J ends were trimmed by 3 bases and 13 bases, with 16 bases remaining between them. CDR3 length equals 13 residues. In germline, CDR1 is LNHDA, CDR2 SQIVND (reference sequence). CDR3 DNA sequence: TGTGCCAGTAGTATCCAGAGGGACCGCATACAGTTCTTC. Protein: CASSIQRDRIQFF.

This clonotype was detected a few times. Given a far larger clone just one base away, this is likely a sequencing read error. The chain combines TRBV28 with TRBJ2-1; weak D call: TRBD1 (6 bases). CDR1 MDHEN and CDR2 SYDVKM come from the germline V gene. Trimming took 6 bases from V and 10 from J, leaving 19 bases between them. The CDR3 sequence is 14 residues long. This CDR3 reads CASRGTGKRNEQFF. CDR3 coding DNA: TGTGCCAGCAGAGGAACAGGGAAAAGAAACGAGCAGTTCTTC.

In this sample, this clonotype turned up many times. V gene TRBV13 combines with J gene TRBJ2-7; TRBD2 matches at 11 bases. Germline trimming cut 5 bases from V and 4 bases from J; bases unmatched to any gene: 7. Germline V CDR1 and CDR2: PRHDT, FYEKMQ (reference sequence). There are 15 residues in the CDR3. The CDR3, as DNA: TGTGCCAGCAGCGCGACTAGCGGGGACGAATACGAGCAGTACTTC. Protein: CASSATSGDEYEQYF.

The sample holds many counts of this clonotype. V is TRBV21-1 and J is TRBJ2-3; the table's TRBD1 call for D was not verified on the DNA. TRBV21-1 is classified as a pseudogene. The CDR3 totals 19 residues. The CDR3 region is CASSKKGVVGLASTDTQYF. CDR3 DNA sequence: TGTGCCAGCAGCAAAAAGGGGGTTGTCGGGCTAGCCAGCACAGATACGCAGTATTTT.

There are many counts of this clonotype. The CDR3 protein is CASKVAVSGELFF. The CDR3 region has the DNA TGTGCCAGCAAGGTAGCGGTTTCCGGGGAGCTGTTTTTT. The rearrangement uses TRBV2 and TRBJ2-2; D possibly corresponds to TRBD2 (6 bases). With 7 bases removed from V and 6 bases from J, the gap between germline ends came to 12 bases. CDR1 is SNHLY and CDR2 is FYNNEI in the germline V gene. The CDR3 has 13 amino acids.

CDR3 region: CASSLASQGHSNQPQHF. The CDR3 nucleotides are TGTGCCAGCAGCTTAGCCTCTCAGGGCCATAGCAATCAGCCCCAGCATTTT. V gene TRBV7-9 combines with J gene TRBJ1-5, with D maybe TRBD1 (5 bases). Looked up from germline, CDR1 is SEHNR and CDR2 is FQNEAQ (reference sequence). This CDR3 region has 17 residues. The V and J ends lost 0 bases and 0 bases respectively, with 12 bases between them.

This clonotype came up many times. The chain employs TRBV19 and TRBJ1-4; 11 bases agree with TRBD1. Germline trimming cut 5 bases from V and 3 bases from J; bases unmatched to any gene: 14. CDR3 length: 19 residues. Germline-derived CDR1 and CDR2 are LNHDA and SQIVND (reference sequence). CDR3 bases: TGTGCCAGTAGTTCTCCCCCTAGGACAGGGGGCAAGGCTAATGAAAAACTGTTTTTT. This codes for CASSSPPRTGGKANEKLFF.

In this sample, this clonotype turned up many times. The rearrangement joins TRBV29-1 to TRBJ1-2, with 8 bases that match TRBD1. Germline V gene sequence: CDR1 SQVTM, CDR2 ANQGSEA. This CDR3 is 14 amino acids long. V was clipped by 1 base and J by 5 bases; unmatched bases: 6. The CDR3 here is CSVEVQGARYGYTF. In nucleotides, the CDR3 is TGCAGCGTTGAAGTTCAGGGGGCAAGGTATGGCTACACCTTC.

This clonotype appeared many times. The chain recombines TRBV14 with TRBJ1-6; weak D call: TRBD1 (5 bases). The germline CDR1 and CDR2 sequences are SGHDN and FVKESK. Trimming stripped 4 bases from V and 9 bases from J, with 25 bases between. This CDR3 comprises 18 residues. The CDR3 sequence is CASSPGPWPARAGSPLHF. In nucleotides, the CDR3 is TGTGCCAGCAGCCCGGGGCCTTGGCCTGCCAGAGCGGGTTCACCCCTCCACTTT.

Concerning this clonotype itself: This sequence is one base from a far larger clone and is likely a read error. The rearrangement links TRBV5-3 to TRBJ1-1, with 7 bases fitting TRBD1. TRBV5-3 is flagged as an ORF with uncertain function. The CDR3 loop spans 14 amino acids. The CDR3 protein is CVSSRDSGNTEAFF. DNA for the CDR3: TGTGTCAGCAGCCGGGACAGTGGGAACACTGAAGCTTTCTTT.

By sample fraction, this clonotype is medium-sized (0.01 to 0.1%). CDR3 loop: CASSYQTGTGSYGYTF. CDR3 in DNA: TGTGCCAGCAGTTACCAGACCGGGACAGGGAGCTATGGCTACACCTTC. The chain links TRBV6-5 to TRBJ1-2; 9 nucleotides agree with TRBD1. Germline CDR1 reads MNHEY; CDR2 reads SVGAGI. This CDR3 contains 16 residues. Trimming removed 2 bases from V and 4 bases from J; junction bases left unmatched: 8.

This clonotype was observed at least ten times. The chain is built from TRBV7-3 and TRBJ2-2, with TRBD2 matching 12 bases. This CDR3 spans 15 amino acids. Germline loops: CDR1 SGHTA, CDR2 FQGTGA. After removal of 5 bases from V and 7 bases from J, the junction contained 5 bases not matched to a gene. This CDR3 reads CASSPTSGGIGELFF. The CDR3 DNA follows: TGTGCCAGCAGCCCCACTAGCGGGGGGATCGGGGAGCTGTTTTTT.

For this clonotype: It differs at one base from a far larger clone, so likely a read error. The chain links TRBV28 to TRBJ2-1; D unresolved. The germline V gene has CDR1 MDHEN and CDR2 SYDVKM. V dropped 3 bases and J dropped 10 bases, with 13 bases sitting between them. The CDR3 extends over 13 amino acids. CDR3: CASSFQAALEQFF. CDR3 in DNA: TGTGCCAGCAGTTTTCAGGCGGCCCTCGAGCAGTTCTTC.

The rearrangement uses TRBV6-2 or TRBV6-3 and TRBJ1-1; maybe TRBD1 (5 bases). Germline V gene data show CDR1 as MNHEY and CDR2 as SVGEGT. Trimming cost V 0 bases and J 1 base, with 9 bases left between them. This CDR3 comprises 15 residues. The CDR3: CASSYSGARNTEAFF. The DNA of the CDR3 is TGTGCCAGCAGTTACTCAGGGGCGCGGAACACTGAAGCTTTCTTT.

Remarks on this clonotype: The likely explanation is a read error, given a far larger clone one base away. The chain uses TRBV6-8 and TRBJ2-7; 8 bases are shared with TRBD2. CDR3 length: 15 amino acids. V was clipped by 5 bases and J by 2 bases; unmatched bases: 8. Germline CDR1 and CDR2: MNHGY and SAAAGT. The CDR3 DNA reads TGTGCCAGCAGTGAACCGGGACTAGTGCCCTACGAGCAGTACTTC. Translated, it gives CASSEPGLVPYEQYF.

This clonotype was seen many times. The chain uses TRBV5-1 and TRBJ2-2, with 8 positions matching TRBD1. The CDR3 has 15 amino acids. Germline V gene data show CDR1 as SGHRS and CDR2 as YFSETQ. The V segment lost 6 bases and the J segment 4 bases; nucleotides outside the gene matches: 8. CDR3 in amino acids: CASNAGQGSTGELFF. In DNA form, the CDR3 reads TGCGCCAGCAACGCTGGACAGGGATCCACCGGGGAGCTGTTTTTT. Supplemented by reference TRBV5-1 and TRBJ2-2, the full variable domain reads KAGVTQTPRYLIKTRGQQVTLSCSPISGHRSVSWYQQTPGQGLQFLFEYFSETQRNKGNFPGRFSGRQFSNSRSEMNVSTLELGDSALYLCASNAGQGSTGELFFGEGSRLTVL.

The genes are TRBV28 and TRBJ2-3, with 10 bases lining up with TRBD2. This CDR3 contains 16 residues. Germline CDR1 reads MDHEN; CDR2 reads SYDVKM. V shed 5 bases and J 8 bases; nucleotides not matched to a gene: 13. DNA for the CDR3: TGTGCCAGCAGTATATTAGCGGGAGGCGGCCCGGGTACGCAGTATTTT. Its protein is CASSILAGGGPGTQYF.